This T cell receptor (beta chain) stems from a study of blood T cell repertoires in COVID-19. As for the study in general: Donors in the United States, Italy and Spain gave samples during acute or convalescent COVID-19. The cDNA or gDNA used as material had been derived from T cells, B-cell-depleted T cells, or PBMCs.

Original processing notes: Reference gene primer amplification gave nucleated cell count estimates. Measured with immunoSEQ multiplex PCR; TCRdb has only the in-frame clones, and not every one. That table gives V, J and clone size, and the DNA gave D and trimming. The sample yields roughly 48,000 clones, 65% to 85% seen once. The germline gives CDR1 LNHDA, CDR2 SQIVND (reference sequence). The CDR3 has 15 amino acids. The V end was cut by 7 bases, the J end by 6 bases, with 19 bases between. The material sequenced was peripheral blood. This chain connects TRBV19 to TRBJ1-5; unclear D gene. This clonotype was obtained from a man between 65 and 80 years old with acute or convalescent COVID-19. CDR3 nucleotides: TGTGCCAGTAAGCCGGGATCTACAGTGGGTCAGCCCCAGCATTTT. As protein: CASKPGSTVGQPQHF. The full variable domain, in which reference TRBV19 and TRBJ1-5 provide the parts outside the CDR3, is DGGITQSPKYLFRKEGQNVTLSCEQNLNHDAMYWYRQDPGQGLRLIYYSQIVNDFQKGDIAEGYSVSREKKESFPLTVTSAQKNPTAFYLCASKPGSTVGQPQHFGDGTRLSIL.